The 7 T cell receptor beta chains below all came from one sample that was sequenced in a study of shared clonotypes between healthy human individuals (dated by TCRdb to the early 2020s). The method was the immunoSEQ multiplex PCR assay. Not all clones reach the TCRdb copy of this immuneACCESS table, which keeps in-frame sequences only. Checked studies attribute under half of the gap to unresolved V genes and leave the rest unexplained. This sample lists fewer than 1 million clones; approximately 96% were detected once. The ten top clones hold over 0.2% of the sample. CD8 naive samples were CD45RO-negative cells positively selected for CCR7, giving a CD45RA+CCR7+ population that excluded TemRA cells. Specimen: naive CD8+ T cells sorted from blood. What the cell subset or site label conveys for this sample: CD45RA+CCR7+. The receptors originated from a young man in good health.

The rearrangement links TRBV10-3 to TRBJ2-3; 11 bases match TRBD2. The germline V gene has CDR1 ENHRY and CDR2 SYGVKD. This CDR3 region has 16 residues. After removal of 1 base from V and 2 bases from J, the junction contained 2 bases not matched to a gene. The CDR3 DNA is TGTGCCATCAGTGAGTTGGGACTAGCGGTCACAGATACGCAGTATTTT. Its protein is CAISELGLAVTDTQYF.

The chain has TRBV4-1 and TRBJ2-3, with 13 bases fitting TRBD2. Germline lookup yields CDR1 MGHRA and CDR2 YSYEKL. This CDR3 spans 15 amino acids. V was pared by 4 bases and J by 14 bases, with 12 bases of the junction left unmatched. The CDR3 DNA is TGCGCCAGCAGCCGAGGGACTAGCGGGACCAATCTTCGGTATTTT. It translates to CASSRGTSGTNLRYF.

This chain links TRBV30 with TRBJ2-1; D unresolved. Trimming left V 1 base short and J 6 bases short, with 10 bases between. The CDR3 loop spans 13 amino acids. Germline CDR1 GTSNPN, CDR2 SVGIG (reference sequence). The chain's CDR3 is CAWSGDWGNEQFF. In DNA, the CDR3 is TGTGCCTGGAGTGGAGATTGGGGCAATGAGCAGTTCTTC.

The V gene is TRBV10-2, the J gene TRBJ2-2; the D gene is possibly TRBD2 (6 bases). Germline V gene lookup returns CDR1 WSHSY and CDR2 SAAADI. The CDR3 spans 13 residues. The V end was cut by 7 bases, the J end by 7 bases, with 13 bases between. Here the CDR3 DNA reads TGCGCCAGCATGGAGACTAGGATCGGGGAGCTGTTTTTT. Translation gives CASMETRIGELFF.

The J gene is TRBJ2-2, the V gene TRBV15, with unresolved D. The V gene's germline CDR1 is LNHNV and CDR2 YYDKDF (reference sequence). V gave up 0 bases and J gave up 1 base, with 12 bases separating them. The CDR3 totals 17 residues. CDR3 coding DNA: TGTGCCACCAGCAGAGATCCCATTGCTGAGAACACCGGGGAGCTGTTTTTT. Translation: CATSRDPIAENTGELFF.

To note about this clone: Other DNA sequences of this sample code for an identical CDR3. The chain has TRBV7-9 and TRBJ2-2; D gene unclear. CDR1 SEHNR and CDR2 FQNEAQ come from the germline V gene (reference sequence). The ends were cut back, 4 bases at V and 4 bases at J, with 4 bases in the middle. The CDR3 runs to 12 residues. The DNA for the CDR3 is TGTGCCAGCAGCTCAGTCACCGGGGAGCTGTTTTTT. Translation gives CASSSVTGELFF.

This rearrangement joins TRBV13 to TRBJ2-5; D gene ambiguous. CDR3 length: 11 amino acids. The V gene's germline CDR1 is PRHDT and CDR2 FYEKMQ (reference sequence). V was clipped by 4 bases and J by 5 bases, with 5 bases between them. The CDR3 here is CASSSSETQYF. In DNA form, the CDR3 reads TGTGCCAGCAGCTCCTCGGAGACCCAGTACTTC.